The clone carrying this TCR beta chain was detected a few times. The sample originates from a study of human T cells and chemical hapten exposure. Individual cDNA molecules each carried unique molecular identifiers attached by the library. TCRdb reanalysed the reads using MiXCR and keeps one entry per CDR3 protein. The table has 100,000 to 150,000 distinct CDR3 sequences, around 9% seen once. Before extraction, the whole blood was not fractionated, and total RNA was taken from it. V was shortened by 0 bases and J by 4 bases, with 6 bases between the two germline ends. The germline V gene encodes CDR1 MNHEY and CDR2 SMNVEV (reference sequence). There are 14 residues in the CDR3.

The J gene is TRBJ2-2, the V gene TRBV27; D is unclear. Sequences were obtained from whole blood. The source is a human donor in good health. Some clones in this sample may be carry-over from other donors' samples. Here the CDR3 DNA reads TGTGCCAGCAGTTTATCCCGGATCACCGGGGAGCTGTTTTTT. Translation: CASSLSRITGELFF.